These T cell receptor beta chains were read from a single sample in a study of beta chain features in type 1 diabetes. Some clones are missing from TCRdb's copy, which holds only in-frame ones; the method was immunoSEQ multiplex PCR. This table holds under 300,000 clones, roughly 22% found once. The sequencing sample was made of naive CD4+ T cells from blood. These receptors were obtained from a woman in her forties with type 1 diabetes. The CDR3 runs from the conserved cysteine through the conserved F or W. The order of the fields is V gene, D gene, J gene, clone size, CDR3 protein, CDR3 DNA. A D gene is named only where the DNA matches it firmly. The size field is filled for only some rows; it gives once, few, many or a size class.

V gene: TRBV29-1
D gene: TRBD2
J gene: TRBJ2-7
clone size: few
CDR3 protein: CSVEDTTSVSYEQYF
CDR3 DNA: TGCAGCGTTGAAGATACGACTAGCGTCTCCTACGAGCAGTACTTC

V gene: TRBV27
D gene: NA
J gene: TRBJ2-7
clone size: NA
CDR3 protein: CASSLYAGEQYF
CDR3 DNA: TGTGCCAGCAGTTTATATGCAGGCGAGCAGTACTTC

V gene: TRBV4-1
D gene: NA
J gene: TRBJ1-4
clone size: NA
CDR3 protein: CASSQGQRAGNEKLFF
CDR3 DNA: TGCGCCAGCAGCCAAGGACAGCGGGCCGGGAATGAAAAACTGTTTTTT

V gene: TRBV7-9
D gene: NA
J gene: TRBJ2-2
clone size: NA
CDR3 protein: CASSSRDSFTGELFF
CDR3 DNA: TGTGCCAGCAGCTCCCGGGACTCCTTTACCGGGGAGCTGTTTTTT

V gene: TRBV19
D gene: NA
J gene: TRBJ2-3
clone size: few
CDR3 protein: CASSMGGRFTDTQYF
CDR3 DNA: TGTGCCAGTAGTATGGGGGGACGGTTCACAGATACGCAGTATTTT

V gene: TRBV28
D gene: TRBD2
J gene: TRBJ2-7
clone size: few
CDR3 protein: CASSSGGLHEQYF
CDR3 DNA: TGTGCCAGCAGTAGCGGGGGGCTCCACGAGCAGTACTTC

V gene: TRBV4-3
D gene: TRBD1
J gene: TRBJ1-6
clone size: once
CDR3 protein: CASSHLGQGYNSPLHF
CDR3 DNA: TGCGCCAGCAGCCACTTAGGACAGGGTTATAATTCACCCCTCCACTTT

V gene: TRBV7-2
D gene: NA
J gene: TRBJ1-5
clone size: few
CDR3 protein: CASSRHVQGGYQPQHF
CDR3 DNA: TGTGCCAGCAGCAGACACGTACAGGGTGGATATCAGCCCCAGCATTTT

V gene: TRBV30
D gene: NA
J gene: TRBJ2-5
clone size: NA
CDR3 protein: CAWSENRETQYF
CDR3 DNA: TGTGCCTGGAGTGAAAATCGGGAGACCCAGTACTTC

V gene: TRBV18
D gene: NA
J gene: TRBJ2-5
clone size: NA
CDR3 protein: CASSPPLETQYF
CDR3 DNA: TGTGCCAGCTCACCACCACTAGAGACCCAGTACTTC

V gene: TRBV7-2
D gene: TRBD1
J gene: TRBJ1-6
clone size: few
CDR3 protein: CASSLAQGQGHSPLHF
CDR3 DNA: TGTGCCAGCAGCTTAGCGCAGGGACAGGGACATTCACCCCTCCACTTT

V gene: TRBV28
D gene: TRBD1
J gene: TRBJ2-6
clone size: few
CDR3 protein: CASSPLGTGVSGANVLTF
CDR3 DNA: TGTGCCAGCAGTCCCCTGGGGACAGGGGTCTCTGGGGCCAACGTCCTGACTTTC

V gene: TRBV11-2
D gene: TRBD1
J gene: TRBJ1-1
clone size: NA
CDR3 protein: CASSFAGGVNTEAFF
CDR3 DNA: TGTGCCAGCAGCTTCGCAGGGGGAGTGAACACTGAAGCTTTCTTT

V gene: TRBV7-2
D gene: TRBD2
J gene: TRBJ2-1
clone size: NA
CDR3 protein: CASSLEGLAGSEQFF
CDR3 DNA: TGTGCCAGCAGCTTAGAGGGACTAGCGGGTAGTGAGCAGTTCTTC

V gene: TRBV4-3
D gene: NA
J gene: TRBJ2-5
clone size: few
CDR3 protein: CASSQNADSQETQYF
CDR3 DNA: TGCGCCAGCAGCCAAAACGCGGATTCGCAAGAGACCCAGTACTTC

V gene: TRBV7-2
D gene: NA
J gene: TRBJ2-3
clone size: few
CDR3 protein: CASTQFAGANRADTQYF
CDR3 DNA: TGTGCCAGCACCCAATTTGCGGGTGCAAATCGGGCAGATACGCAGTATTTT

V gene: TRBV28
D gene: NA
J gene: TRBJ1-6
clone size: NA
CDR3 protein: CASMKESPLHF
CDR3 DNA: TGTGCCAGCATGAAAGAGTCACCCCTCCACTTT